The sample holds one count of the clone carrying this TCR beta chain. Original handling: Counts of nucleated cells, estimated from reference gene primer amplification, were obtained. Only in-frame clones appear in the TCRdb table, and some are missing; sequencing was by immunoSEQ multiplex PCR. V and J calls plus clone size are reproduced from that table; the DNA served to infer D and trimming. This table holds about 220,000 clones, 80% to 90% found once. The study drew participants aged about 18 to 90 years from roughly 25 US areas. Grouping used clinical history reported by participants in a survey and questionnaire. The record originates from a study of blood T cell repertoires in COVID-19. On the study more broadly: Sources were T cells, B-cell-depleted T cells, or PBMCs; the material itself was cDNA or gDNA.

V was pared by 5 bases and J by 7 bases, with 12 bases between. CDR3 length: 13 amino acids. CDR1 is MNHEY, CDR2 SMNVEV, per germline (reference sequence). This chain uses TRBV27 with TRBJ1-5; D possibly corresponds to TRBD1 (5 bases). This clonotype was sampled from a woman under 30 in a cohort exposed to, infected with or recovered from COVID-19 (not recorded which). Sample: PBMCs or T cells enriched from blood (not recorded which). CDR3 loop: CASSLQGSQPQHF. The CDR3 DNA reads TGTGCCAGCAGTCTTCAGGGTTCCCAGCCCCAGCATTTT.